This entry describes one T cell receptor (beta chain). This CDR3 is 16 amino acids long. Trimming at V came to 0 bases and at J to 2 bases, leaving 5 bases not matched to a gene. Germline assignment: CDR1 MNHEY and CDR2 SVGAGI. Study processing details: Reference gene primer amplification in the assay estimated nucleated cell counts. TCRdb's table, derived via immunoSEQ multiplex PCR, lists solely in-frame clones and lacks some. From that table come the V and J calls and clone size; the DNA was used to work out D and trimming. The table shows roughly 97,000 clones, with about four fifths occurring only once. The data derive from a study of blood T cell repertoires in COVID-19. On the study more broadly: COVID-19 samples, acute and convalescent, were from the United States, Italy and Spain. Sample material is recorded as cDNA or gDNA derived from T cells, B-cell-depleted T cells, or PBMCs.

The sample was peripheral blood. This clonotype was sampled from a man aged 60 to 75 with acute or convalescent COVID-19. V usage is TRBV6-5 and J usage is TRBJ2-7, with TRBD2 matching over 9 bases. The CDR3: CASSYSMAGGPYEQYF. CDR3 sequence (DNA): TGTGCCAGCAGTTACTCGATGGCGGGAGGGCCCTACGAGCAGTACTTC.